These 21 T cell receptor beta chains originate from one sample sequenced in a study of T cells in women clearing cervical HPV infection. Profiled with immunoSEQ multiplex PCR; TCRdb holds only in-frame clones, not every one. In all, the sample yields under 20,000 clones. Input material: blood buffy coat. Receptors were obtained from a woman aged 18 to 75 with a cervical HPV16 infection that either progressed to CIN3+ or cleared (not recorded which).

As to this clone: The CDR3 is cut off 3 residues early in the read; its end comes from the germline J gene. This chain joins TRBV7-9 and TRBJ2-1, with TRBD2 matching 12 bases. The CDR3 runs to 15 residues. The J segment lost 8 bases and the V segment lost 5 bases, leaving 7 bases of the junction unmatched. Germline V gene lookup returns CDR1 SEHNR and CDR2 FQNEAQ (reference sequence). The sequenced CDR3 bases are TGTGCCAGCAGCAAAACTAGCGGGGGGAAGCATGAG. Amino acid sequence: CASSKTSGGKHE. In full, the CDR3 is CASSKTSGGKHEQFF.

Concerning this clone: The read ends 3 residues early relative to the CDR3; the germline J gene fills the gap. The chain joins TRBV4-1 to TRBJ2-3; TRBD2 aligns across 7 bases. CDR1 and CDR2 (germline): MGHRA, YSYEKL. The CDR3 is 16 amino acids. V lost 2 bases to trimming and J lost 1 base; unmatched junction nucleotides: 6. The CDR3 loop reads CASSQPQRGRTDTQYF. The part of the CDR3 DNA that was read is TGCGCCAGCAGCCAACCGCAGCGGGGCCGCACAGATACG.

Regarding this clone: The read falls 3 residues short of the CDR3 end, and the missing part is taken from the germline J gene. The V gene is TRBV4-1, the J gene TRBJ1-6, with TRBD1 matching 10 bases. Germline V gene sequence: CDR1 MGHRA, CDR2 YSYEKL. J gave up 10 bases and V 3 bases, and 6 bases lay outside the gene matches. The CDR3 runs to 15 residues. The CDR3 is CASSQDRGLASPLHF. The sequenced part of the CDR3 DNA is TGCGCCAGCAGCCAGGACAGGGGGTTGGCCTCACCC.

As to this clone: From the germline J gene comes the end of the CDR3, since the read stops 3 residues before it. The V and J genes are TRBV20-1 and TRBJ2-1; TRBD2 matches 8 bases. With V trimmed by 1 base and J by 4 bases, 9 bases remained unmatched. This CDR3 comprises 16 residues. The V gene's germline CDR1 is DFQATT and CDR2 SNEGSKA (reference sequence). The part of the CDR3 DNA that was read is TGCAGTGCTAGAGGCGGGTCAGGCGGGGGGTACAATGAG. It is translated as CSARGGSGGGYNE. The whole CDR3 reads CSARGGSGGGYNEQFF.

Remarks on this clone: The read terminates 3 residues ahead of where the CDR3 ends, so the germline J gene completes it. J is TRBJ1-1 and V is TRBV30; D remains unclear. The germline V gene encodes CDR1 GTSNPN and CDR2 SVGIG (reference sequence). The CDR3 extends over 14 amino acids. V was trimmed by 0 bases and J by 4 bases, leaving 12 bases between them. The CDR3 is CAWSVPGYITEAFF. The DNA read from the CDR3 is TGTGCCTGGAGTGTTCCCGGGTATATCACTGAA.

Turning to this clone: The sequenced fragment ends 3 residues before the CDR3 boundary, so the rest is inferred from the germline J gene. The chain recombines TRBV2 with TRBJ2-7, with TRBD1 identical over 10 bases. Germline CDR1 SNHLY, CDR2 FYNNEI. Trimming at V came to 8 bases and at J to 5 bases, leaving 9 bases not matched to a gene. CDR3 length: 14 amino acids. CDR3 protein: CASGRGQGLDEQYF. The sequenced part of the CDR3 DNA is TGTGCCAGCGGGAGGGGACAGGGGCTCGACGAG.

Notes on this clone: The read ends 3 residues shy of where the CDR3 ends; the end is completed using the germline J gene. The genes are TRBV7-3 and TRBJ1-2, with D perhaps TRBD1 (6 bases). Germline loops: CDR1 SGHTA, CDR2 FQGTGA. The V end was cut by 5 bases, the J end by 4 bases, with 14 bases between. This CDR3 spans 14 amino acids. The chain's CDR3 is CASSPESGVYGYTF. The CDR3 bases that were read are TGTGCCAGCAGCCCCGAGTCAGGGGTCTATGGC. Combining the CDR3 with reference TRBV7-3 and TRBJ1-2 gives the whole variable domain GAGVSQTPSNKVTEKGKYVELRCDPISGHTALYWYRQSLGQGPEFLIYFQGTGAADDSGLPNDRFFAVRPEGSVSTLKIQRTERGDSAVYLCASSPESGVYGYTFGSGTRLTVV.

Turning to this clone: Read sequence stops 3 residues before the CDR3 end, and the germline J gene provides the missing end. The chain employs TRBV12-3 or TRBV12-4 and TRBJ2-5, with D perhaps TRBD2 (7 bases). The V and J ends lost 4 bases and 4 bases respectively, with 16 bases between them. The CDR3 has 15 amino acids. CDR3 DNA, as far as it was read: TGTGCCAGCAGTTATCGGGGGGCAGAAGGAGAGACC. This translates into CASSYRGAEGET. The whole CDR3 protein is CASSYRGAEGETQYF.

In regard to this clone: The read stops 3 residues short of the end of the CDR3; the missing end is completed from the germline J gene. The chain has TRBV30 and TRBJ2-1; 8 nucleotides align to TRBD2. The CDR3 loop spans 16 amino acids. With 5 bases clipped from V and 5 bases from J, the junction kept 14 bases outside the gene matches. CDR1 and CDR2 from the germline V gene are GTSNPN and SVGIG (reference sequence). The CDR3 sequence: CAWGEGRGGRDNEQFF. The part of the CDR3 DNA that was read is TGTGCCTGGGGGGAAGGTCGGGGGGGCCGGGACAATGAG.

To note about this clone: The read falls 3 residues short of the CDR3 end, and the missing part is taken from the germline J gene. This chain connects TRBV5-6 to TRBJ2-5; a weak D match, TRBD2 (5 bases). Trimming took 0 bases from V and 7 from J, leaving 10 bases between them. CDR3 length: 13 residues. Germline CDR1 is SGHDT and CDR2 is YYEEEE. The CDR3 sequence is CASSLGGSGTQYF. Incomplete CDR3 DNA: TGTGCCAGCAGCTTGGGAGGGAGCGGGACC.

The part of the CDR3 DNA that was read is TGTGCCAGTAGTATCAGCTCTGGGCCTGGAAACACC. Encoded protein: CASSISSGPGNT. The complete CDR3 protein is CASSISSGPGNTIYF. J is TRBJ1-3 and V is TRBV19, with D uncertain. The read ends 3 residues before the CDR3 terminus; that terminus is restored from the germline J gene. V lost 3 bases, J lost 2 bases, and 11 bases lay in between. The germline V gene has CDR1 LNHDA and CDR2 SQIVND (reference sequence). The length of the CDR3 is 15 residues.

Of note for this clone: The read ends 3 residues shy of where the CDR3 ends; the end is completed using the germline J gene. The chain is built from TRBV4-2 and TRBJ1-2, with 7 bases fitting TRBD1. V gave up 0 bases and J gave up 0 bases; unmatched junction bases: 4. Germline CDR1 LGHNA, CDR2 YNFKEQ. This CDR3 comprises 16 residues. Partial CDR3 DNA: TGTGCCAGCAGCCAAGATCCAGGGACAGCTAACTATGGC. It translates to CASSQDPGTANYG. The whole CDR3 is CASSQDPGTANYGYTF.

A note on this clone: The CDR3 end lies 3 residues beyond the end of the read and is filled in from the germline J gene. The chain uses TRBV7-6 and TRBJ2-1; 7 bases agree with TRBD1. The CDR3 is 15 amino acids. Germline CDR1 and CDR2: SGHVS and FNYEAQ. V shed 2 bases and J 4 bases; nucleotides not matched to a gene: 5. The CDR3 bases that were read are TGTGCCAGCAGCTTAAACAGGGGCCCTTACAATGAG. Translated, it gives CASSLNRGPYNE. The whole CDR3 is CASSLNRGPYNEQFF.

The DNA read from the CDR3 is TGTGCCAGCACCCTCCTGACAGGGGGGGACGAG. Protein product: CASTLLTGGDE. From start to end, the CDR3 is CASTLLTGGDEQYF. This chain connects TRBV7-8 to TRBJ2-7; 9 nucleotides align to TRBD1. The read terminates 3 residues before the CDR3 end, so the remaining end is supplied by the germline J gene. Per the germline V gene, CDR1 is SGHVS and CDR2 is FQNEAQ. V dropped 7 bases and J dropped 5; count of bases not matched to a gene: 9. This CDR3 contains 14 residues.

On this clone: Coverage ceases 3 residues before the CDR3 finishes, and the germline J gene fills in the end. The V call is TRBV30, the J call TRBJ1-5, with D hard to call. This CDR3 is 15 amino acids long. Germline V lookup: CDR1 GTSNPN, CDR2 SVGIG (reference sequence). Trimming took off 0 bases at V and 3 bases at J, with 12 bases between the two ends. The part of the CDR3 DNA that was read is TGTGCCTGGAGTGTAAAACGGACTTTCAATCAGCCC. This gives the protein CAWSVKRTFNQP. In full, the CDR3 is CAWSVKRTFNQPQHF.

CDR3 DNA (partial): TGTGCCAGCAGGGGGACAGTGAACACTGAA. Amino acid sequence: CASRGTVNTE. The full CDR3 is CASRGTVNTEAFF. The chain combines TRBV12-3 or TRBV12-4 with TRBJ1-1; 7 nucleotides line up with TRBD1. The CDR3 is cut off 3 residues early in the read; its end comes from the germline J gene. V was pared by 6 bases and J by 0 bases, with 1 base of the junction left unmatched. CDR3 length: 13 residues.

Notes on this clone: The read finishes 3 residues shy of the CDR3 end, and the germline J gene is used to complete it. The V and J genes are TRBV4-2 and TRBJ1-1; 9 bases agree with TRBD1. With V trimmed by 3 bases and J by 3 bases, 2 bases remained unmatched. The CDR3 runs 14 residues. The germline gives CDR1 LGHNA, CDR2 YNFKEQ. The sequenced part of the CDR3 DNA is TGTGCCAGCAGCCAGGGGGACAGGGACACTGAA. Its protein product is CASSQGDRDTE. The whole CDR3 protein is CASSQGDRDTEAFF.

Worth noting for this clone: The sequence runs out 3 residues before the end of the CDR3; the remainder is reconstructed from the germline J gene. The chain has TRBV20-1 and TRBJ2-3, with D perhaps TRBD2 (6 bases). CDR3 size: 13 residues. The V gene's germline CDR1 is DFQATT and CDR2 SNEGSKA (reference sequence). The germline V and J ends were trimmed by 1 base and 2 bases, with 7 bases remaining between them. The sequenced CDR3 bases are TGCAGTGCTAGAGTAGCGGACACAGATACG. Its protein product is CSARVADTDT. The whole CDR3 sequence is CSARVADTDTQYF.

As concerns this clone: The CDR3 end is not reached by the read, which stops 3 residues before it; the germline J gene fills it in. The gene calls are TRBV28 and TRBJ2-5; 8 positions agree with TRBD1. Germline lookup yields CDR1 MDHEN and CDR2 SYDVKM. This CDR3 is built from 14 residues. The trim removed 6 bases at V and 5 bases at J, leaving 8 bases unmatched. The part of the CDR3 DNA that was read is TGTGCCAGCAGACAGGGGGGTCTCAGGGAGACC. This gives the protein CASRQGGLRET. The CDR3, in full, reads CASRQGGLRETQYF.

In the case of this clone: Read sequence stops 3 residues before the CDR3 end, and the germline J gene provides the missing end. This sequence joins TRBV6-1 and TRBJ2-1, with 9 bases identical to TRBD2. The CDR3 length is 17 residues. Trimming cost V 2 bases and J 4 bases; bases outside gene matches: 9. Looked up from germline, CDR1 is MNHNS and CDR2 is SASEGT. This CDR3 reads CASSETSPAGGYNEQFF. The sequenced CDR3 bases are TGTGCCAGCAGTGAAACCTCCCCAGCGGGGGGATACAATGAG.

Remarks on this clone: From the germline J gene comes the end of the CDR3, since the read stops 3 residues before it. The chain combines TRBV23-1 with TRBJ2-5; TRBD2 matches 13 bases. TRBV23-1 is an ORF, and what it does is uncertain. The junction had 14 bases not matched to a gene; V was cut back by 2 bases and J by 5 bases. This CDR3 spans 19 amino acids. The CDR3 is CASSQPGTSGEVRGETQYF. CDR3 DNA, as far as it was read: TGCGCCAGCAGTCAACCGGGGACTAGCGGGGAGGTGAGAGGGGAGACC.